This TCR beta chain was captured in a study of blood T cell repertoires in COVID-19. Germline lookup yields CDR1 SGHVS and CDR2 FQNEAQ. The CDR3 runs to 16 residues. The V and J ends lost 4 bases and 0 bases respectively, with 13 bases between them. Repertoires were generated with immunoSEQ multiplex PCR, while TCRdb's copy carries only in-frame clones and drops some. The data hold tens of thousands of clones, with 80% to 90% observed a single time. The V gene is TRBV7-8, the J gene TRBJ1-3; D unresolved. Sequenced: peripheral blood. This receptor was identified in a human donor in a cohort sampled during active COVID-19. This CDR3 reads CASSYRGPSSGNTIYF. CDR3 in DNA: TGTGCCAGCAGCTACCGAGGGCCATCCTCTGGAAACACCATATATTTT.